This TCR beta chain was documented in a study of post-analysis software for immune sequencing data. Study-wide background: Progressive-relapsing, secondary progressive and relapsing-remitting multiple sclerosis were among the disease courses included.

Germline V lookup: CDR1 KGHDR, CDR2 SFDVKD. CDR3 size: 14 residues. V lost 3 bases, J lost 3 bases, and 3 bases stayed unmatched. Unique-molecular-identifier-tagged TCR beta cDNA libraries were used. Around 500,000 cDNA molecules were obtained from approximately 0.91 to 9.4 million T cells. In TCRdb, the PCR reads were re-called with MiXCR into one record per CDR3 protein. The profile shows approximately 730,000 distinct CDR3 sequences, just over 45% of them singletons. This clonotype was counted only a few times. The antigen is unknown. Study observations and caveats: Five or six TRBV segments were significantly more frequent in patients than in controls. TRBV5-6, TRBV5-1 and TRBV20-1 were among these segments. Batch-mates among the samples co-clustered strongly by F measure. Those with multiple sclerosis, the patient group, showed significantly lower normalized Chao1 diversity than controls.

The TCR comes from a girl aged 10 to 17 with multiple sclerosis. The sequenced sample consisted of blood. The chain uses TRBV24-1 and TRBJ2-5; 7 nucleotides line up with TRBD1. CDR3 sequence reads: CATSDRQGKETQYF. CDR3 sequence (DNA): TGTGCCACCAGTGATCGACAGGGCAAAGAGACCCAGTACTTC.